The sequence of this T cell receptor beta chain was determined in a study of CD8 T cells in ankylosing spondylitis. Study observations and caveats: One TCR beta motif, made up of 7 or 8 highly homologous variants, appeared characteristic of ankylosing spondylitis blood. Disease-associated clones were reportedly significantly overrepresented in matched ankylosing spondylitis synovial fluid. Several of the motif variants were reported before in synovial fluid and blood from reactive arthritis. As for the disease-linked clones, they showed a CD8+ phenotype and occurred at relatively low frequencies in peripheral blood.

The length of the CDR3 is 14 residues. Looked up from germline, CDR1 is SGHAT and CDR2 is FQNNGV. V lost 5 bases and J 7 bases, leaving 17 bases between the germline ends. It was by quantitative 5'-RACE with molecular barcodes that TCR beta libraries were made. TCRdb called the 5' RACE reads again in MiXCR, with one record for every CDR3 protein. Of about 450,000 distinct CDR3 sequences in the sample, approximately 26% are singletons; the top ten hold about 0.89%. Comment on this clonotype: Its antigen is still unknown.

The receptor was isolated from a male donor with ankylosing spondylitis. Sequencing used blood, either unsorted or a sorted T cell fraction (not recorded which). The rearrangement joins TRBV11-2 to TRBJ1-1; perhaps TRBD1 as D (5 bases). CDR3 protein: CASSRTAGTYEAFF. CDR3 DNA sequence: TGTGCCAGCAGCCGAACGGCAGGGACCTATGAAGCTTTCTTT.